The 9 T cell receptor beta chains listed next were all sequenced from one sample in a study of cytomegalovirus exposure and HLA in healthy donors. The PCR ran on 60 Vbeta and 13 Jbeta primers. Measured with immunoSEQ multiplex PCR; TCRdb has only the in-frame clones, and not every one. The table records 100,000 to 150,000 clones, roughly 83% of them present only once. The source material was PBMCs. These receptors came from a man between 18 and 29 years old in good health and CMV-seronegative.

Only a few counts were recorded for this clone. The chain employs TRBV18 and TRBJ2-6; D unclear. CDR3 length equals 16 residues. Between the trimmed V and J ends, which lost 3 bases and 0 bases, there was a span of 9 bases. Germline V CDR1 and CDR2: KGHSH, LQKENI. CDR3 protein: CASSPQRLSGANVLTF. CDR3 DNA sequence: TGTGCCAGCTCACCCCAACGACTCTCTGGGGCCAACGTCCTGACTTTC.

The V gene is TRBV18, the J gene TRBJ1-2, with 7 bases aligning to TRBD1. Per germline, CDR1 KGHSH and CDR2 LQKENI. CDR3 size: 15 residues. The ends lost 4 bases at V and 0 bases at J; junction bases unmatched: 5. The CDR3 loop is CASSLRTGANYGYTF. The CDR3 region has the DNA TGTGCCAGCTCACTTAGGACAGGTGCTAACTATGGCTACACCTTC.

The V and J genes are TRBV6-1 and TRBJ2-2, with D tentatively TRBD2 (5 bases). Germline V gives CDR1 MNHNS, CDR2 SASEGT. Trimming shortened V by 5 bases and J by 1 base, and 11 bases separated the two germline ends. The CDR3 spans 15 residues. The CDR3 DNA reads TGTGCCAGCAGTTTCAAGCGGAGGAACACCGGGGAGCTGTTTTTT. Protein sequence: CASSFKRRNTGELFF.

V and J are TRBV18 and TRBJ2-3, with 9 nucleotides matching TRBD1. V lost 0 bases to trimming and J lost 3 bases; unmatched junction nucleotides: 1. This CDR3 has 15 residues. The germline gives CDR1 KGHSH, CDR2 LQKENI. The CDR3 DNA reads TGTGCCAGCTCACCACCGGGACAGGGAACAGATACGCAGTATTTT. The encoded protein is CASSPPGQGTDTQYF.

CDR3 sequence (DNA): TGCGCCAGCAGCCCGGACTCCAATGAGCAGTTCTTC. This sequence encodes CASSPDSNEQFF. This sequence joins TRBV5-1 and TRBJ2-1; tentatively, D is TRBD2 (5 bases). CDR3 length: 12 residues. Germline CDR1 is SGHRS and CDR2 is YFSETQ. V lost 4 bases and J lost 6, with 8 bases in between.

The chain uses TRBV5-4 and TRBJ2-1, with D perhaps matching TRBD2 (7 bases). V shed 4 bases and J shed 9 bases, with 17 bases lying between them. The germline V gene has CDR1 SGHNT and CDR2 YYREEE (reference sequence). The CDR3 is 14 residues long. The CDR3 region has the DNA TGTGCCAGCAGCAACCGCCAGGGAGGGGGTGAGCAGTTCTTC. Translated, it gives CASSNRQGGGEQFF.

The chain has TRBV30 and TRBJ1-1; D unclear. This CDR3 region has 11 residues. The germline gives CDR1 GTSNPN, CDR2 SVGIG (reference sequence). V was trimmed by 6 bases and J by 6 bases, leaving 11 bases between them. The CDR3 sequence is CACGVLAEAFF. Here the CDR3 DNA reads TGTGCCTGCGGAGTTCTCGCTGAAGCTTTCTTT.

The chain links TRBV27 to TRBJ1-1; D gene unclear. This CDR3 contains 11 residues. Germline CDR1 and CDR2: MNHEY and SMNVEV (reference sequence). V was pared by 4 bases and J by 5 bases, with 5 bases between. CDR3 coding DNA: TGTGCCAGCAGTTCTCCGACTGAAGCTTTCTTT. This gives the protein CASSSPTEAFF.

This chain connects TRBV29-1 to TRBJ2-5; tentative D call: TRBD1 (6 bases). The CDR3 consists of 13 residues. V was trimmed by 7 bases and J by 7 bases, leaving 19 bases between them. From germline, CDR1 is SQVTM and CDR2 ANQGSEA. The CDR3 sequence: CSALSGQKGTQYF. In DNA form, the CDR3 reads TGCAGCGCGTTATCGGGACAAAAAGGGACCCAGTACTTC.